These 13 T cell receptor beta chains came from one sample sequenced in a study of CD8 T cells in Susac syndrome. Reverse transcription of roughly 0.45 to 1 ug RNA used random hexamers. From the immunoSEQ multiplex PCR reads, TCRdb called clonotypes with MiXCR, one entry per CDR3 protein. The table includes a few hundred thousand distinct CDR3 sequences, about 96% detected once. The sequenced sample consisted of CD4+ T cells from PBMCs. The receptors were sampled from a human donor with multiple sclerosis.

A single count supports this clonotype. The chain combines TRBV20-1 with TRBJ1-1; perhaps TRBD1 as D (6 bases). This CDR3 spans 14 amino acids. The germline gives CDR1 DFQATT, CDR2 SNEGSKA (reference sequence). V was pared by 5 bases and J by 3 bases, with 16 bases between. In nucleotides, the CDR3 is TGCAGTGCTTCACAGGGTGGGTTGGACACTGAAGCTTTCTTT. This gives the protein CSASQGGLDTEAFF.

This clonotype was seen a single time. The gene calls are TRBV10-3 and TRBJ2-3; either TRBD1 or TRBD2 may supply D (5 bases each). This CDR3 comprises 16 residues. The V end was cut by 10 bases, the J end by 2 bases, with 22 bases between. Germline lookup yields CDR1 ENHRY and CDR2 SYGVKD. CDR3 sequence reads: CATEGAGTTYTDTQYF. The DNA for the CDR3 is TGTGCCACCGAAGGGGCCGGGACCACATACACAGATACGCAGTATTTT.

V and J are TRBV3-1 and TRBJ1-6; 8 bases align to TRBD1. The germline CDR1 and CDR2 sequences are LGHDT and YNNKEL (reference sequence). With V trimmed by 8 bases and J by 12 bases, 6 bases remained unmatched. CDR3 length equals 12 residues. The CDR3, as DNA: TGTGCCAGCGGACAGGGAAGACTACCCCTCCACTTT. Its translation: CASGQGRLPLHF.

This chain connects TRBV12-3 or TRBV12-4 to TRBJ2-5; 7 bases map to TRBD2. This CDR3 contains 14 residues. V shed 2 bases and J 3 bases; nucleotides not matched to a gene: 3. The CDR3 DNA follows: TGTGCCAGCAGTTTATTCCGGGGGGAAGAGACCCAGTACTTC. Translating it yields CASSLFRGEETQYF.

This clonotype showed up just once. V gene TRBV20-1 combines with J gene TRBJ2-5; D not resolved. CDR1 DFQATT and CDR2 SNEGSKA come from the germline V gene (reference sequence). CDR3 length equals 13 residues. V shed 6 bases and J shed 3 bases, with 14 bases lying between them. The CDR3 protein is CSARLGSKETQYF. CDR3 nucleotides: TGCAGTGCCAGACTGGGCAGTAAAGAGACCCAGTACTTC.

This chain uses TRBV5-4 with TRBJ1-5, with 7 positions matching TRBD1. CDR3 length equals 13 residues. Trimming took 4 bases from V and 6 from J; bases not matched to a gene: 4. Germline values: CDR1 SGHNT, CDR2 YYREEE (reference sequence). CDR3 sequence reads: CASSPTGSQPQHF. The CDR3 region has the DNA TGTGCCAGCAGCCCGACAGGGAGTCAGCCCCAGCATTTT.

The chain carries TRBV5-1 and TRBJ2-5, with 10 bases aligning to TRBD1. There are 16 residues in the CDR3. V dropped 0 bases and J dropped 5; count of bases not matched to a gene: 7. The germline V gene has CDR1 SGHRS and CDR2 YFSETQ. CDR3 protein: CASSLEGQGYSETQYF. Written as DNA, the CDR3 is TGCGCCAGCAGCTTGGAGGGACAGGGGTACAGCGAGACCCAGTACTTC.

The gene calls are TRBV20-1 and TRBJ2-5; D perhaps matches TRBD2 (6 bases). Germline loops: CDR1 DFQATT, CDR2 SNEGSKA (reference sequence). This CDR3 contains 14 residues. V dropped 0 bases and J dropped 6 bases, with 14 bases sitting between them. The CDR3 spells CSARDGRGLQTQYF. CDR3 DNA: TGCAGTGCTAGAGACGGGCGGGGTTTGCAGACCCAGTACTTC.

This chain joins TRBV19 and TRBJ1-1; no reliable D call. Trimming left V 5 bases short and J 2 bases short, with 9 bases between. The CDR3 spans 13 residues. Germline V gene data show CDR1 as LNHDA and CDR2 as SQIVND (reference sequence). The CDR3 nucleotides read TGTGCCAGTAGTTTTGTAGCAAACACTGAAGCTTTCTTT. Translation: CASSFVANTEAFF.

The chain is built from TRBV11-1 and TRBJ2-7, with D perhaps matching TRBD2 (6 bases). In germline, CDR1 is SGHAT, CDR2 FQDESV (reference sequence). V was shortened by 0 bases and J by 1 base, with 7 bases between the two germline ends. The CDR3 has 14 amino acids. CDR3 DNA sequence: TGTGCCAGCAGCTTAGCACTAGCATCCTACGAGCAGTACTTC. Protein sequence: CASSLALASYEQYF.

V gene TRBV30 combines with J gene TRBJ2-1; D is perhaps TRBD1 (6 bases). Germline assignment: CDR1 GTSNPN and CDR2 SVGIG (reference sequence). This CDR3 is built from 13 residues. Trimming pared 4 bases from V and 7 bases from J, leaving 14 bases between. The CDR3 DNA sequence: TGTGCCTGGACTTTGGACAGTGGGAATGAGCAGTTCTTC. Its translation is CAWTLDSGNEQFF.

V is TRBV27 and J is TRBJ2-5, with D uncertain. V was pared by 4 bases and J by 7 bases, with 16 bases between. The CDR3 runs to 14 residues. Germline CDR1 reads MNHEY; CDR2 reads SMNVEV (reference sequence). For the CDR3, the DNA is TGTGCCAGCAGTTCTGGGCCTGGGGTGAGGACCCAGTACTTC. Its translation is CASSSGPGVRTQYF.

The V call is TRBV5-1, the J call TRBJ1-6, with 10 bases lining up with TRBD1. The CDR3 sequence is 14 residues long. V lost 8 bases, J lost 8 bases, and 7 bases stayed unmatched. Germline-derived CDR1 and CDR2 are SGHRS and YFSETQ. This CDR3 is CARDRGPRYSPLHF. CDR3 nucleotide sequence: TGCGCCAGAGACAGGGGGCCACGATATTCACCCCTCCACTTT. Based on the CDR3 plus reference TRBV5-1 and TRBJ1-6, the full variable domain is KAGVTQTPRYLIKTRGQQVTLSCSPISGHRSVSWYQQTPGQGLQFLFEYFSETQRNKGNFPGRFSGRQFSNSRSEMNVSTLELGDSALYLCARDRGPRYSPLHFGNGTRLTVT.